This note documents a single T cell receptor (beta chain) sequence. These data originate in a study of beta chain features in type 1 diabetes. Investigators reverse transcribed all isolated RNA, so they sequenced expressed TCRB transcripts. Method: immunoSEQ multiplex PCR; TCRdb's copy keeps in-frame clones and lacks some. This sample carries around 200,000 clones, around 13% of them seen once, and the ten largest clones take 0.62%. This sequence was found in a young woman in good health. The sample consisted of central memory CD4+ T cells from blood.

The CDR3 here is CASSPLSGGPVDEQFF. The CDR3 coding sequence is TGTGCCAGCAGCCCCCTTTCGGGAGGGCCCGTGGATGAGCAGTTCTTC. The V and J genes are TRBV5-6 and TRBJ2-1; 8 bases map to TRBD2. The germline CDR1 and CDR2 sequences are SGHDT and YYEEEE. The V and J ends lost 4 bases and 8 bases, in that order; junction bases with no gene match: 14. This CDR3 is built from 16 residues.